The text below deals with one T cell receptor beta chain. As yet, its antigen is unknown. The record originates from a study of T cell responses to AZD1222 COVID-19 vaccine. Study results and limitations: Across spike, vaccine-associated CD4 TCRs were found, dominant at 160-218 and 743-854. Females made up more of the donors, who were largely white British, and clonal diversity may have come out too low.

Repertoires were generated with immunoSEQ multiplex PCR, while TCRdb's copy carries only in-frame clones and drops some. The repertoire holds under 150,000 clones, with 80% to 95% as singletons. The sequence was obtained from an adult in good health. Source: peripheral blood, taken on day 0 of MenACWY control vaccination.

As DNA, the CDR3 is TGTGCCAGCAGTCCCGGACCGACCTACGAGCAGTACTTC. Encoded protein: CASSPGPTYEQYF. The V call is TRBV6-5, the J call TRBJ2-7; D gene unclear. The CDR3 has 13 amino acids. Looked up from germline, CDR1 is MNHEY and CDR2 is SVGAGI. V lost 5 bases to trimming and J lost 2 bases, with 10 bases between them.